A selection of T cell receptor beta chains follows, all from one sample in a study of T cell responses to AZD1222 COVID-19 vaccine. Assay: immunoSEQ multiplex PCR; the TCRdb copy retains only in-frame clones and omits some. The data hold some 130,000 clones, with about nine tenths observed a single time. Specimen: peripheral blood, collected 28 days after the second AZD1222 dose. The receptors stem from an adult who received the AZD1222 COVID-19 vaccine. CDR3s leave out the opening cysteine and the closing phenylalanine or tryptophan.

TRBV6-2/TRBV6-3 | ASSYQAGYT
TRBV11-3 | ASSPLGVPETQY
TRBV7-9 | ASSAHRDRVYGYT
TRBV7-2 | ASSLRSAGGSYNSPLH
TRBV5-4 | ASSYRGLASLKETQY
TRBV24-1 | ATSGGLLGGDTQY
TRBV7-9 | ASSFGLGGETQY
TRBV18 | ASSPRPEQYTGELF
TRBV18 | ASSPSTGGEAF
TRBV7-2 | ASSLGGGGGYT
TRBV5-1 | ASSLKGSSGANVLT
TRBV15 | ATSRGDGTAGRETQY
TRBV19 | ASTPSVGLGYT
TRBV19 | ASSNLKGNGANVLT
TRBV5-6 | ASSLIGGYNEQF
TRBV7-8 | ASSYQSGHTNTEAF
TRBV5-1 | ASSLTGVNQPQH
TRBV6-2/TRBV6-3 | ASSYSREANTGELF
TRBV27 | ASSPGHLETTEKLF
TRBV20-1 | SASKATRNYGYT
TRBV7-8 | ASSDGQGLRAYEQY